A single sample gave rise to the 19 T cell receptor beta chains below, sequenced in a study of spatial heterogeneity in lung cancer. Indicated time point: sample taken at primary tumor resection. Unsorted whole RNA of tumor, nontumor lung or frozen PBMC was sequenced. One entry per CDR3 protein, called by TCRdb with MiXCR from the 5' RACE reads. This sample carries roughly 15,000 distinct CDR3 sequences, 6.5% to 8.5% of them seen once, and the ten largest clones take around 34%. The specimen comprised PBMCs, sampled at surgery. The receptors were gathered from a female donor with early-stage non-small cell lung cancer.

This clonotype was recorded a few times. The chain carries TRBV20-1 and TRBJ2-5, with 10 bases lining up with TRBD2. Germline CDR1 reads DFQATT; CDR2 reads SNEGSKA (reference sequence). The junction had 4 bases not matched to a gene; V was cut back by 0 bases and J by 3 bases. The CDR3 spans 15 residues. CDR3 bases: TGCAGTGCTAGAGATCTAGCGGGGGCCGAAGAGACCCAGTACTTC. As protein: CSARDLAGAEETQYF.

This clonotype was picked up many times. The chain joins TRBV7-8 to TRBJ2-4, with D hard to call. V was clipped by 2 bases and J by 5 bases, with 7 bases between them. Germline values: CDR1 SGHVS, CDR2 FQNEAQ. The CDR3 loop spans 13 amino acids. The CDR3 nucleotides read TGTGCCAGCAGCTTACGAAAAGAAAACATTCAGTACTTC. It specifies CASSLRKENIQYF.

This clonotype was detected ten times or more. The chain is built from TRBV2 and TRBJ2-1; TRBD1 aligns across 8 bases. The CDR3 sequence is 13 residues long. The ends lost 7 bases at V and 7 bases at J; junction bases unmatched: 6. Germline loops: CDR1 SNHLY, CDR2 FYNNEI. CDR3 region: CASTFQGANEQFF. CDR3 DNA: TGTGCCAGCACCTTTCAGGGGGCGAATGAGCAGTTCTTC.

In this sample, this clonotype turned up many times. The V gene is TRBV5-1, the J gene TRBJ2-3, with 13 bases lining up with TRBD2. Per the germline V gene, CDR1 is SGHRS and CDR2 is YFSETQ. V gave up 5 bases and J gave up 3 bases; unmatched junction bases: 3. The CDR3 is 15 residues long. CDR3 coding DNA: TGCGCCAGCAGACTAGCGGGGGGGCGTACAGATACGCAGTATTTT. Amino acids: CASRLAGGRTDTQYF.

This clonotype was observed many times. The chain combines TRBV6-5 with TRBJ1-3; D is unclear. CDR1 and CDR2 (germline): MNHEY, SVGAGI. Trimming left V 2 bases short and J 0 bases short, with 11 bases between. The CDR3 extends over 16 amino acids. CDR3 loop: CASSYAPVSSGNTIYF. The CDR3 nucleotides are TGTGCCAGCAGTTACGCCCCCGTATCCTCTGGAAACACCATATATTTT.

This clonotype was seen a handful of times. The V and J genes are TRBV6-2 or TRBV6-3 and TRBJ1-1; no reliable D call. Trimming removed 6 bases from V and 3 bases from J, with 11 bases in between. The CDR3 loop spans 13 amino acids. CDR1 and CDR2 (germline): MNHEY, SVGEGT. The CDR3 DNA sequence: TGTGCCAGCAGCCCCGAAATGGACACTGAAGCTTTCTTT. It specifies CASSPEMDTEAFF.

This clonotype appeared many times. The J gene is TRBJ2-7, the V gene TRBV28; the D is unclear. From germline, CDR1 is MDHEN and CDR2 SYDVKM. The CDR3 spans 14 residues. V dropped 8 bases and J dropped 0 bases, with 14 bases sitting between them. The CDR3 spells CASGIVPSSYEQYF. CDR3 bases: TGTGCCAGCGGGATCGTTCCCAGCTCCTACGAGCAGTACTTC. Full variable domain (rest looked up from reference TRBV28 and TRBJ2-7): DVKVTQSSRYLVKRTGEKVFLECVQDMDHENMFWYRQDPGLGLRLIYFSYDVKMKEKGDIPEGYSVSREKKERFSLILESASTNQTSMYLCASGIVPSSYEQYFGPGTRLTVT.

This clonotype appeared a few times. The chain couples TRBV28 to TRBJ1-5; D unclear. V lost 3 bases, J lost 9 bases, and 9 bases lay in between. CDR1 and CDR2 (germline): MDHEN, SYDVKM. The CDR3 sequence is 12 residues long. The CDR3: CASSFQARPQHF. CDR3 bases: TGTGCCAGCAGTTTCCAGGCACGGCCCCAGCATTTT.

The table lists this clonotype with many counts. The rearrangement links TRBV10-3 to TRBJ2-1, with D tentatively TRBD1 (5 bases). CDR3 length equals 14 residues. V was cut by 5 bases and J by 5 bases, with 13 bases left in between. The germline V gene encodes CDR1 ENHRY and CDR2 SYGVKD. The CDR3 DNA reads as TGTGCCATCAGTCCCCAGGGCGCTGACAATGAGCAGTTCTTC. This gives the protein CAISPQGADNEQFF.

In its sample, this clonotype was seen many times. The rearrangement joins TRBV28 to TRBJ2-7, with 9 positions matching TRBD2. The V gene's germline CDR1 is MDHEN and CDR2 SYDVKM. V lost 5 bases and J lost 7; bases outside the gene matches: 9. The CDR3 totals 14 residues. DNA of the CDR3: TGTGCCAGCAGTCCCACCCGACTAGCGGCAGAGCAGTACTTC. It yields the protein CASSPTRLAAEQYF.

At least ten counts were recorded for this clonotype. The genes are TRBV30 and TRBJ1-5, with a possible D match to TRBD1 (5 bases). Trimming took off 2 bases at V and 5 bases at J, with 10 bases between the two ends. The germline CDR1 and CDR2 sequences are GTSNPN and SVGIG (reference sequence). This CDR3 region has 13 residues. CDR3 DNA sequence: TGTGCCTGGAGTTCGGGGGGTCATCAGCCCCAGCATTTT. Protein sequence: CAWSSGGHQPQHF.

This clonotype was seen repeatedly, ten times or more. The CDR3 nucleotides read TGTGCCAGCAGTTACGGGACAGGGGACTACGAGCAGTACTTC. Translating gives CASSYGTGDYEQYF. The V call is TRBV27, the J call TRBJ2-7, with TRBD1 matching over 10 bases. The CDR3 totals 14 residues. Germline lookup yields CDR1 MNHEY and CDR2 SMNVEV (reference sequence). Losses at the gene ends were 4 bases for V and 3 bases for J; bases not matched to a gene: 3.

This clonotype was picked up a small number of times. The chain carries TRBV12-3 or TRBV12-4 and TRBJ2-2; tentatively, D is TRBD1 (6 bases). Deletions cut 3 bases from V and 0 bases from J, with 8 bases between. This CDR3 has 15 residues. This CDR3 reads CASSFWTANTGELFF. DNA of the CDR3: TGTGCCAGCAGTTTCTGGACAGCGAACACCGGGGAGCTGTTTTTT.

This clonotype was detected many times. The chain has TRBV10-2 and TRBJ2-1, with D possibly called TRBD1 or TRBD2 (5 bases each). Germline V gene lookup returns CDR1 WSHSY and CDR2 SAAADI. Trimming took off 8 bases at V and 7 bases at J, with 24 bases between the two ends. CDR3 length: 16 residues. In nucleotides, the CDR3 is TGCGCCAGCCTGAGGCAGGGACCGATTTCTTGGAATGAGCAGTTCTTC. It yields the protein CASLRQGPISWNEQFF.

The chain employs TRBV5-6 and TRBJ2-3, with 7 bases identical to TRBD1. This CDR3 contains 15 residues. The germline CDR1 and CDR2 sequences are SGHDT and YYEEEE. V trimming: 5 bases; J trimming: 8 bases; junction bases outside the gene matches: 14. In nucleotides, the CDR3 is TGTGCCAGCAGGGCTTTACGGACAGGAAGGGGTACGCAGTATTTT. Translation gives CASRALRTGRGTQYF.

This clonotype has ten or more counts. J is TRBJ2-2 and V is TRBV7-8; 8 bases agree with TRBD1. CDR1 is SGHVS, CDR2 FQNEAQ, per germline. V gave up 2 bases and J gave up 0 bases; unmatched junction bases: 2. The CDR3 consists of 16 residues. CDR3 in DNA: TGTGCCAGCAGCTTAAGGACAGGGACGAACACCGGGGAGCTGTTTTTT. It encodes CASSLRTGTNTGELFF.

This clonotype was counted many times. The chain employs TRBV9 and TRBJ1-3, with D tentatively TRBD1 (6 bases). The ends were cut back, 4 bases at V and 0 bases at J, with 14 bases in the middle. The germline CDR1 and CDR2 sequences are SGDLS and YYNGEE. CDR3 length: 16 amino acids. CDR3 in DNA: TGTGCCAGCAGCATCGGACAGTTAGGCTCTGGAAACACCATATATTTT. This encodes CASSIGQLGSGNTIYF.

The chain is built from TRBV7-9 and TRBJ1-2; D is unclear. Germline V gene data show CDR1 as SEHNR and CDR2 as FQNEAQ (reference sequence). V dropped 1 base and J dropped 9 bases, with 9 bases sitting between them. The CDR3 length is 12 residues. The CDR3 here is CASSLDDRSYTF. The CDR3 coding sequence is TGTGCCAGCAGCTTAGACGATAGGAGCTACACCTTC.

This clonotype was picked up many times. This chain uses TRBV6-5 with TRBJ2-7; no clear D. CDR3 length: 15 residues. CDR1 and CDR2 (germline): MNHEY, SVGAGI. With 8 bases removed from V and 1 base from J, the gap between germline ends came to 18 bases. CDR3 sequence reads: CASCHRLDGSYEQYF. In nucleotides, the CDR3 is TGTGCCAGCTGCCACCGCTTGGACGGATCCTACGAGCAGTACTTC.